This passage covers 2 T cell receptor beta chains from one sample sequenced in a study of T cells in Graves' hyperthyroidism and ophthalmopathy. Using RNA transcripts as the source, TCR beta CDR3 regions were amplified. HTBI primers were employed in a first-round RT-PCR of the TCR CDR3. TCRdb itself ran the multiplex PCR reads through MiXCR, one entry per CDR3 protein. The sample records about 720,000 distinct CDR3 sequences, around 17% being singletons. Source material: blood. These receptors all stem from a man younger than 35 with Graves' hyperthyroidism.

This clonotype was counted a few times. The chain links TRBV5-1 to TRBJ1-1; a possible D gene is TRBD1 (6 bases). Per the germline V gene, CDR1 is SGHRS and CDR2 is YFSETQ. CDR3 size: 12 residues. The germline V and J ends were trimmed by 2 bases and 7 bases, with 9 bases remaining between them. CDR3 region: CASSFRGGEAFF. CDR3 sequence (DNA): TGCGCCAGCAGCTTCAGGGGCGGTGAAGCTTTCTTT.

This chain links TRBV27 with TRBJ2-7, with 7 bases matching TRBD1. Germline CDR1 reads MNHEY; CDR2 reads SMNVEV (reference sequence). V lost 5 bases, J lost 5 bases, and 9 bases stayed unmatched. This CDR3 region has 14 residues. For the CDR3, the DNA is TGTGCCAGCAGTCTCTCTACAGGGGTGGACGAGCAGTACTTC. This encodes CASSLSTGVDEQYF.